This entry is about one TCR beta chain. Sequencing was performed with immunoSEQ multiplex PCR; in TCRdb, only in-frame clones are kept and a portion is missing. Of about 270,000 clones listed, roughly 90% were seen once; the top ten hold approximately 12%. This record belongs to a study of blood T cell repertoires in COVID-19. The junction had 6 bases not matched to a gene; V was cut back by 5 bases and J by 4 bases. The CDR3 consists of 15 residues. In germline, CDR1 is SGHVS, CDR2 FNYEAQ. The chain couples TRBV7-6 to TRBJ2-7, with TRBD2 matching over 12 bases. This clonotype was sampled from a woman in her thirties with COVID-19, enrolled during active disease. Material: peripheral blood. The CDR3 sequence: CASSTLAGGVYEQYF. The CDR3 DNA is TGTGCCAGCAGCACCCTAGCGGGGGGGGTTTACGAGCAGTACTTC.